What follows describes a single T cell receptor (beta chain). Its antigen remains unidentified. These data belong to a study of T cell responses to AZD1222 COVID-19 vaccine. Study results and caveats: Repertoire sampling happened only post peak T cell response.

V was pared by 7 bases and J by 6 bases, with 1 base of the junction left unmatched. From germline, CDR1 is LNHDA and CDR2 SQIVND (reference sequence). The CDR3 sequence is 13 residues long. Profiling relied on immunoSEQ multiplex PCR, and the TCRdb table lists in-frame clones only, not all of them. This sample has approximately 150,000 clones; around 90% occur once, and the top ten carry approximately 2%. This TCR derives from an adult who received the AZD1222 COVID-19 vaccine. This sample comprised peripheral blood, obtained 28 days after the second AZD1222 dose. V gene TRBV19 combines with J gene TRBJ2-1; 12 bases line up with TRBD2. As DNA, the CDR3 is TGTGCCAGTAAACTAGCGGGAGGCAATGAGCAGTTCTTC. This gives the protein CASKLAGGNEQFF.